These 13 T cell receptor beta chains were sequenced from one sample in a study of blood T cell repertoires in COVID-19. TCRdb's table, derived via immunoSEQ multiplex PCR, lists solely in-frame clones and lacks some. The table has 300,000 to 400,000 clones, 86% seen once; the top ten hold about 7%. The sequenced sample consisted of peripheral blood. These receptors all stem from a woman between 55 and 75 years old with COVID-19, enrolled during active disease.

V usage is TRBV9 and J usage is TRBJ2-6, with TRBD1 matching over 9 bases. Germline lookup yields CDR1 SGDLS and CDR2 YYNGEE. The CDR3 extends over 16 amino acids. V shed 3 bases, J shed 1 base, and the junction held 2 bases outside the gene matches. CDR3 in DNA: TGTGCCAGCAGCGCGGGACAGGGTTCTGGGGCCAACGTCCTGACTTTC. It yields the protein CASSAGQGSGANVLTF. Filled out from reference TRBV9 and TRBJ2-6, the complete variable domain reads DSGVTQTPKHLITATGQRVTLRCSPRSGDLSVYWYQQSLDQGLQFLIQYYNGEERAKGNILERFSAQQFPDLHSELNLSSLELGDSALYFCASSAGQGSGANVLTFGAGSRLTVL.

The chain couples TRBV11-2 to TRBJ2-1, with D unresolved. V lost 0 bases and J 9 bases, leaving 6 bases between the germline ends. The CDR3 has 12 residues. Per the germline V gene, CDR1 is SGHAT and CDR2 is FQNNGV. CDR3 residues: CASSLEWLEQFF. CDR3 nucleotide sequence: TGTGCCAGCAGCTTAGAATGGCTTGAGCAGTTCTTC.

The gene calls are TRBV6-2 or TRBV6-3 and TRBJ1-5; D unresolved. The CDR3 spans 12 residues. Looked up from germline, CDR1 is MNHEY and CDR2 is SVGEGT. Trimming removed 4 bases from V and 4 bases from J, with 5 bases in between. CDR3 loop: CASSFRNQPQHF. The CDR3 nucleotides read TGTGCCAGCAGTTTCCGTAATCAGCCCCAGCATTTT.

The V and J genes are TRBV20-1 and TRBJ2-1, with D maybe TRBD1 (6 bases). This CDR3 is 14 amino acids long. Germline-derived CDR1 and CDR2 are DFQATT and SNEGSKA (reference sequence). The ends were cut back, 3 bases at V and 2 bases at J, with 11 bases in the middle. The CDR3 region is CSASAGATYNEQFF. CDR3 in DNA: TGCAGTGCTAGTGCAGGGGCCACCTACAATGAGCAGTTCTTC.

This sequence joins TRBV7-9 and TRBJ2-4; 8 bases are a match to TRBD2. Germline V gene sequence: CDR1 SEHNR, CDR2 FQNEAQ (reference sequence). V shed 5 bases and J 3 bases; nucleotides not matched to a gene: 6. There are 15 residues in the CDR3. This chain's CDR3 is CASSPGGAGKNIQYF. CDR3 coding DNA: TGTGCCAGCAGCCCCGGGGGGGCGGGCAAAAACATTCAGTACTTC.

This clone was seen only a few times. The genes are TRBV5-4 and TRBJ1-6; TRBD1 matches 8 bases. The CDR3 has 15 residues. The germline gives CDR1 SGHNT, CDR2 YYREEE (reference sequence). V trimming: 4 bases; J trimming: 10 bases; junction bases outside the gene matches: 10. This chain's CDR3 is CASSDRGKVRSPLHF. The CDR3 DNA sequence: TGTGCCAGCAGCGACAGGGGTAAGGTGAGATCACCCCTCCACTTT.

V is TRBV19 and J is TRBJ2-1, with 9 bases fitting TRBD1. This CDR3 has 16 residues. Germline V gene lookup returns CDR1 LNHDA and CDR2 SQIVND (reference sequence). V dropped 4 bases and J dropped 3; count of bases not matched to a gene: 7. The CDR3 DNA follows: TGTGCCAGTAGTAGGGACAGGGAGGGATACTACAATGAGCAGTTCTTC. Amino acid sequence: CASSRDREGYYNEQFF.

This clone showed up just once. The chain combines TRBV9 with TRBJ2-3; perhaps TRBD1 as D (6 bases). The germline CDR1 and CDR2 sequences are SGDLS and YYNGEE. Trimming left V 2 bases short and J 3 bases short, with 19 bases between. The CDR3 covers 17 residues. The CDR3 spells CASSVSGAVLRTDTQYF. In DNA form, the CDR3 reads TGTGCCAGCAGCGTGTCAGGGGCCGTCCTGAGGACAGATACGCAGTATTTT.

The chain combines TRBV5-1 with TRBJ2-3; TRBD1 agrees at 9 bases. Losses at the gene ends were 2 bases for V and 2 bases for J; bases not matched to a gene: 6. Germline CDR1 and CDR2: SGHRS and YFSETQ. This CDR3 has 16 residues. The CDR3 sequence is CASSLTGGGNTDTQYF. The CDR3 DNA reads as TGCGCCAGCAGCTTAACAGGGGGCGGGAACACAGATACGCAGTATTTT.

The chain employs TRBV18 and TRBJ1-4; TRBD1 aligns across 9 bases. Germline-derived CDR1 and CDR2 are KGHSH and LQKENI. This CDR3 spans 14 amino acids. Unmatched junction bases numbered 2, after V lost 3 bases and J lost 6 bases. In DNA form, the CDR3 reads TGTGCCAGCTCACCGGACAGGGGTTATGAAAAACTGTTTTTT. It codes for CASSPDRGYEKLFF.

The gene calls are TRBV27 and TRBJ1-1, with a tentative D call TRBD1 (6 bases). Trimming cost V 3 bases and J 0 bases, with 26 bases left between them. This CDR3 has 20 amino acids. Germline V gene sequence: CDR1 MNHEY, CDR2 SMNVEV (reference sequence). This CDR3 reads CASSFRGAQAIGLMNTEAFF. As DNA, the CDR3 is TGTGCCAGCAGTTTTCGGGGGGCACAGGCAATTGGACTCATGAACACTGAAGCTTTCTTT.

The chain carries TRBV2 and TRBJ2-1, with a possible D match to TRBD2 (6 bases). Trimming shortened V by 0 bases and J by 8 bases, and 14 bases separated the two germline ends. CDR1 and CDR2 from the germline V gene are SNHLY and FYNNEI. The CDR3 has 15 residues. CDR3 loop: CASSEALPGEDEQFF. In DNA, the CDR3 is TGTGCCAGCAGTGAAGCCTTACCGGGGGAGGATGAGCAGTTCTTC.

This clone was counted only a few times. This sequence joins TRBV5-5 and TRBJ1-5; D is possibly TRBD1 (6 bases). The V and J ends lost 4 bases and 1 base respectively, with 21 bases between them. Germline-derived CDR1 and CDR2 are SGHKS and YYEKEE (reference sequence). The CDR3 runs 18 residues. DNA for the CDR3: TGTGCCAGCAGCCCGGAGTGGGGGGGCGATTTAAGCAATCAGCCCCAGCATTTT. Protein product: CASSPEWGGDLSNQPQHF.